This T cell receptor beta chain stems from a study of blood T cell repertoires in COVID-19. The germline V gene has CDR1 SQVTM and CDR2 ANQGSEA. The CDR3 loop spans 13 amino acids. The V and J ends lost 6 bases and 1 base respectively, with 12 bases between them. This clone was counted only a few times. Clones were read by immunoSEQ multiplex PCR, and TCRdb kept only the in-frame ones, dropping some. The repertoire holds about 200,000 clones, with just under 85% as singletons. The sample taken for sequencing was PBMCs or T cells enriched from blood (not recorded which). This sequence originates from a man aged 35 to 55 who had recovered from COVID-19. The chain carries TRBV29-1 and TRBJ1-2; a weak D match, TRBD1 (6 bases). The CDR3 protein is CSVGTRDNYGYTF. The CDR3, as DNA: TGCAGCGTGGGGACAAGGGATAACTATGGCTACACCTTC. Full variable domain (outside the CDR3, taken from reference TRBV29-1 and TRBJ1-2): SAVISQKPSRDICQRGTSLTIQCQVDSQVTMMFWYRQQPGQSLTLIATANQGSEATYESGFVIDKFPISRPNLTFSTLTVSNMSPEDSSIYLCSVGTRDNYGYTFGSGTRLTVV.